This TCR beta chain stems from a study of tumor-infiltrating lymphocytes in oesophageal squamous cell carcinoma. V shed 5 bases, J shed 5 bases, and the junction held 9 bases outside the gene matches. This CDR3 has 16 residues. TCRdb reprocessed the PCR reads via MiXCR and lists one record per CDR3 protein. Of several thousand distinct CDR3 sequences in the sample, 15% to 19% are singletons; the top ten hold about an eighth. At least ten counts were recorded for this clonotype. V gene TRBV12-3 or TRBV12-4 combines with J gene TRBJ1-5; 10 nucleotides agree with TRBD1. The sequencing sample was made of blood. This receptor was taken from a male donor with esophageal squamous cell carcinoma. CDR3 sequence (DNA): TGTGCCAGCAGTAACTCGGACAGGGGGTCCGATCAGCCCCAGCATTTT. Protein: CASSNSDRGSDQPQHF.